This T cell receptor beta chain was identified in a study of cytomegalovirus exposure and HLA in healthy donors. Primers included in the PCR were 60 Vbeta and 13 Jbeta primers. This table comes from immunoSEQ multiplex PCR, and its TCRdb copy is limited to in-frame clones, with some not included. The sample lists roughly 98,000 clones, 60% to 75% seen once, with around 3.1% in the top ten. Per the germline V gene, CDR1 is SGHNT and CDR2 is YENEEA. Deletions cut 4 bases from V and 0 bases from J, with 24 bases between. This CDR3 is 20 amino acids long. Of note for this clone: Its antigen is unidentified.

Whole-study findings and limits: Researchers reported in a later analysis that a missense DCLRE1C variant was tied to TCR beta V- and J-gene trimming. Immune exposure information available was restricted to CMV serostatus. Because they were indistinguishable, some V segments, including TRBV6-2 and TRBV6-3, were excluded. Productive status was seen about 87% or about 30% of the time for most TCR beta V segments in an earlier analysis.

Source material: PBMCs. The rearrangement links TRBV11-3 to TRBJ2-2; D may be TRBD2 (6 bases). The sequence came from a female donor in good health and CMV-seropositive. CDR3: CASSSPAIGGNFTNTGELFF. In DNA form, the CDR3 reads TGTGCCAGCAGCTCCCCGGCTATCGGCGGGAACTTCACGAACACCGGGGAGCTGTTTTTT. Full variable domain (missing parts from reference TRBV11-3 and TRBJ2-2): EAGVVQSPRYKIIEKKQPVAFWCNPISGHNTLYWYLQNLGQGPELLIRYENEEAVDDSQLPKDRFSAERLKGVDSTLKIQPAELGDSAVYLCASSSPAIGGNFTNTGELFFGEGSRLTVL.